This entry features one TCR beta chain sequence. As yet, its antigen is unknown. This entry is derived from a study of cytomegalovirus exposure and HLA in healthy donors. Study-level background: Prior work identified around 120 million unique TCR beta sequences in 150 million to 200 million T cells.

Study observations and caveats: Common viral pathogens seemed, in a later analysis, to connect with several of the most significant clusters.

This CDR3 comprises 15 residues. The V gene end was trimmed by 5 bases and the J gene end by 6 bases; junction bases not matched to a gene: 5. Germline CDR1 SGHAT, CDR2 FQNNGV. Sampled while nominally healthy, donors likely had unrecorded immune exposures. In the PCR, 60 Vbeta and 13 Jbeta primers were used. Assay used: immunoSEQ multiplex PCR; TCRdb lists only in-frame clones, some missing. This sample yields under 150,000 clones, of which approximately 85% are seen a single time; about 11% belongs to the top ten. Input material: PBMCs. The TCR originated in a male donor in good health and CMV-seropositive. The rearrangement uses TRBV11-2 and TRBJ2-2, with 11 positions matching TRBD2. CDR3 sequence: CASSPTSGISGELFF. Here the CDR3 DNA reads TGTGCCAGCAGCCCGACTAGCGGGATATCCGGGGAGCTGTTTTTT.